This entry describes one T cell receptor (beta chain). The antigen is unknown. The ends lost 3 bases at V and 7 bases at J; junction bases unmatched: 10. The V gene's germline CDR1 is MNHNS and CDR2 SASEGT. The CDR3 is 15 residues long. MiXCR, applied by TCRdb to the reads, yields one record per CDR3 protein. Among about 890,000 distinct CDR3 sequences listed, roughly 30% were seen once. These data come from a study of T cell repertoires in cytomegalovirus infection. About the study: HLA-B-restricted CMV epitopes that are well studied were used alongside recently identified HLA-C-restricted ones.

The sample consisted of cultured CD8+ T cells from PBMCs, taken from culture after CMV antigen stimulation. This TCR derives from a human donor in good health (CMV status not recorded). Some clones in this sample may be carry-over from other donors' samples. The V call is TRBV6-1, the J call TRBJ2-7; 9 nucleotides match TRBD2. The CDR3 is CASSELAGVTREQYF. The CDR3 DNA follows: TGTGCCAGCAGTGAGTTAGCGGGGGTGACTCGGGAGCAGTACTTC.